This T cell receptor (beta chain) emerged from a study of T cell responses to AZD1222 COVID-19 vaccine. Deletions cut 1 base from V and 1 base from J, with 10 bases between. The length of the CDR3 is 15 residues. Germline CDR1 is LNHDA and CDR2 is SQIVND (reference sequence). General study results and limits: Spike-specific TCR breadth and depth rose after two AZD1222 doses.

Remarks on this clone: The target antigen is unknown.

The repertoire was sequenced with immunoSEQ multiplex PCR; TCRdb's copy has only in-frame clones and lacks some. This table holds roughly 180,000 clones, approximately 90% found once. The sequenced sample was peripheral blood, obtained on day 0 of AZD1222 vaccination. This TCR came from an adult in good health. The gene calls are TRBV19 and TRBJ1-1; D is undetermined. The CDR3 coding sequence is TGTGCCAGTAGTATAGTGAGACTGACGAACACTGAAGCTTTCTTT. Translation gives CASSIVRLTNTEAFF.